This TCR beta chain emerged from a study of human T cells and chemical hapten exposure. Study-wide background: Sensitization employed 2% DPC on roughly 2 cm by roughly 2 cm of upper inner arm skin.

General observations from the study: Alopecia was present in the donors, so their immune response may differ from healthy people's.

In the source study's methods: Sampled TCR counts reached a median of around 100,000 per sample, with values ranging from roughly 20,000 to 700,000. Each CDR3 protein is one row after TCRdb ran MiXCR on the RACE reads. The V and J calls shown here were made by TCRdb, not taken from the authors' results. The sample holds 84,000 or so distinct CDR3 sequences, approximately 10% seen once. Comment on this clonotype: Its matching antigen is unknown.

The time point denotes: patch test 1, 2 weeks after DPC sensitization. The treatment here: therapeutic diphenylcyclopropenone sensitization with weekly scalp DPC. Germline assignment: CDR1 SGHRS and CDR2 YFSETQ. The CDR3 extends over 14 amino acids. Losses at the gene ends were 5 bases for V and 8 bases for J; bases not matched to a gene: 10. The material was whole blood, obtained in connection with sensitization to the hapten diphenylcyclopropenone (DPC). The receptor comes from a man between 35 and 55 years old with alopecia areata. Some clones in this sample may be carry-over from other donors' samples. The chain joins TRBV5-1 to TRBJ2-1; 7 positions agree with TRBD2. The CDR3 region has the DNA TGCGCCAGCAGGGACGGACTAGGTCGCGATGAGCAGTTCTTC. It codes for CASRDGLGRDEQFF.